Each of the 9 T cell receptor beta chains below was sequenced from the same sample in a study of cytomegalovirus exposure and HLA in healthy donors. PCR employed 60 Vbeta and 13 Jbeta primers. TCRdb's table, derived via immunoSEQ multiplex PCR, lists solely in-frame clones and lacks some. The sample shows 20,000 to 30,000 clones, about four fifths of them seen only once. The sequencing sample was made of PBMCs. Receptor source: a male donor in good health and CMV-seronegative.

The chain is built from TRBV28 and TRBJ1-5; a possible D gene is TRBD1 (6 bases). CDR3 length: 14 residues. The germline V gene has CDR1 MDHEN and CDR2 SYDVKM. V lost 5 bases to trimming and J lost 2 bases, with 10 bases between them. The CDR3 is CASSGTMGNQPQHF. The CDR3 coding sequence is TGTGCCAGCAGTGGGACAATGGGCAATCAGCCCCAGCATTTT.

The rearrangement joins TRBV5-1 to TRBJ1-6; the match to TRBD1 covers 8 bases. The length of the CDR3 is 15 residues. V lost 4 bases and J lost 7; bases outside the gene matches: 7. CDR1 is SGHRS and CDR2 is YFSETQ in the germline V gene. CDR3 protein: CASSPSTGANSPLHF. CDR3 in DNA: TGCGCCAGCAGCCCTTCGACAGGGGCGAATTCACCCCTCCACTTT.

V and J are TRBV19 and TRBJ2-1, with D perhaps matching TRBD1 (6 bases). The germline gives CDR1 LNHDA, CDR2 SQIVND (reference sequence). V was shortened by 3 bases and J by 3 bases, with 15 bases between the two germline ends. The CDR3 loop spans 16 amino acids. The CDR3 coding sequence is TGTGCCAGTAGTATCGGTAGAACAGGGTACTACAATGAGCAGTTCTTC. This translates into CASSIGRTGYYNEQFF.

The chain is built from TRBV7-2 and TRBJ2-5; possible D gene TRBD1, 7 bases. This CDR3 spans 15 amino acids. V gave up 2 bases and J gave up 5 bases, with 15 bases separating them. The germline V gene encodes CDR1 SGHTA and CDR2 FQGNSA. The CDR3 sequence is CASSLTAQGRETQYF. In DNA form, the CDR3 reads TGTGCCAGCAGCTTAACGGCACAGGGGAGGGAGACCCAGTACTTC.

V usage is TRBV4-3 and J usage is TRBJ2-7, with D perhaps TRBD2 (6 bases). This CDR3 region has 18 residues. Between the trimmed V and J ends, which lost 0 bases and 3 bases, there was a span of 21 bases. The V gene's germline CDR1 is LGHNA and CDR2 YSLEER. CDR3 in amino acids: CASSQDLGWGDRHYEQYF. CDR3 DNA sequence: TGCGCCAGCAGCCAAGATCTCGGCTGGGGGGACCGCCACTACGAGCAGTACTTC.

The chain combines TRBV6-1 with TRBJ1-1; D is unclear. This CDR3 spans 16 amino acids. Germline V lookup: CDR1 MNHNS, CDR2 SASEGT. V was pared by 1 base and J by 1 base, with 13 bases between. CDR3 region: CASSEVEYRTNTEAFF. The CDR3 bases are TGTGCCAGCAGTGAAGTCGAGTACAGAACGAACACTGAAGCTTTCTTT.

The gene calls are TRBV11-1 and TRBJ1-1; D gene uncertain. V was shortened by 5 bases and J by 5 bases, with 18 bases between the two germline ends. Germline V gene sequence: CDR1 SGHAT, CDR2 FQDESV (reference sequence). This CDR3 is 15 amino acids long. As DNA, the CDR3 is TGTGCCAGCAGCCCCGGAGGGCTTTTAGGGACTGAAGCTTTCTTT. Protein sequence: CASSPGGLLGTEAFF.

This chain links TRBV27 with TRBJ2-1; 7 nucleotides match TRBD1. The CDR3 sequence is 17 residues long. V dropped 0 bases and J dropped 1; count of bases not matched to a gene: 6. CDR1 is MNHEY, CDR2 SMNVEV, per germline (reference sequence). The CDR3 DNA sequence: TGTGCCAGCAGTTTATCTGGTCAGGGGGATTCCTACAATGAGCAGTTCTTC. As protein: CASSLSGQGDSYNEQFF.

This sequence joins TRBV30 and TRBJ2-2; D unclear. Germline V gene lookup returns CDR1 GTSNPN and CDR2 SVGIG (reference sequence). The CDR3 contains 14 residues. Trimming removed 3 bases at V and 1 base at J, with 9 bases between. In DNA form, the CDR3 reads TGTGCCTGGAGCCCGGGTTGGAACACCGGGGAGCTGTTTTTT. Its translation is CAWSPGWNTGELFF.